This passage covers 11 T cell receptor beta chains from one sample sequenced in a study of blood T cell repertoires in COVID-19. Assay: immunoSEQ multiplex PCR; the TCRdb copy retains only in-frame clones and omits some. The sample has about 55,000 clones, 75% to 90% seen once. What was sequenced was peripheral blood. The receptors originated from a human donor in a cohort sampled during active COVID-19.

The V call is TRBV24-1, the J call TRBJ1-1; 9 nucleotides agree with TRBD1. CDR1 is KGHDR, CDR2 SFDVKD, per germline. V lost 2 bases to trimming and J lost 11 bases; unmatched junction nucleotides: 5. The CDR3 covers 13 residues. CDR3 in amino acids: CATSDSGTGIAFF. CDR3 nucleotides: TGTGCCACCAGTGATTCCGGGACAGGGATCGCTTTCTTT.

V usage is TRBV2 and J usage is TRBJ2-7; D remains unclear. Germline V gene sequence: CDR1 SNHLY, CDR2 FYNNEI. The CDR3 consists of 15 residues. Trimming cost V 5 bases and J 2 bases, with 16 bases left between them. The CDR3 nucleotides are TGTGCCAGCAGTCTTTCGGCCAGCGAAGCCTACGAGCAGTACTTC. Translated, it gives CASSLSASEAYEQYF.

This clone has at least ten counts. V and J are TRBV28 and TRBJ2-2; no reliable D call. V was trimmed by 7 bases and J by 8 bases, leaving 20 bases between them. The CDR3 loop spans 15 amino acids. Looked up from germline, CDR1 is MDHEN and CDR2 is SYDVKM. The CDR3 here is CASKPAPAYGGELFF. In DNA, the CDR3 is TGTGCCAGCAAGCCCGCCCCGGCCTACGGGGGGGAGCTGTTTTTT. Based on the CDR3 plus reference TRBV28 and TRBJ2-2, the full variable domain is DVKVTQSSRYLVKRTGEKVFLECVQDMDHENMFWYRQDPGLGLRLIYFSYDVKMKEKGDIPEGYSVSREKKERFSLILESASTNQTSMYLCASKPAPAYGGELFFGEGSRLTVL.

The chain employs TRBV28 and TRBJ2-5, with no clear D. V was pared by 4 bases and J by 5 bases, with 5 bases between. Germline CDR1 reads MDHEN; CDR2 reads SYDVKM. This CDR3 region has 11 residues. The CDR3 DNA reads TGTGCCAGCAGTTCCGAGGAGACCCAGTACTTC. It codes for CASSSEETQYF.

The gene calls are TRBV18 and TRBJ1-1; 10 nucleotides match TRBD1. The CDR3 runs to 15 residues. CDR1 and CDR2 from the germline V gene are KGHSH and LQKENI. V shed 4 bases, J shed 0 bases, and the junction held 2 bases outside the gene matches. The CDR3 nucleotides read TGTGCCAGCTCACAAGGACAGGGGGTGAACACTGAAGCTTTCTTT. This encodes CASSQGQGVNTEAFF.

Written as DNA, the CDR3 is TGTGCCACCAGCAGAGATTACGGGGCTGGAAACACCATATATTTT. This encodes CATSRDYGAGNTIYF. V gene TRBV15 combines with J gene TRBJ1-3; no reliable D call. V was shortened by 0 bases and J by 2 bases, with 8 bases between the two germline ends. This CDR3 has 15 residues. Germline V gene lookup returns CDR1 LNHNV and CDR2 YYDKDF (reference sequence).

The V call is TRBV10-3, the J call TRBJ1-1; 8 nucleotides agree with TRBD1. The CDR3 totals 14 residues. Germline CDR1 and CDR2: ENHRY and SYGVKD. V dropped 10 bases and J dropped 4; count of bases not matched to a gene: 11. The CDR3 nucleotides are TGTGCCACCACGCACGGACAGGGACTCACTGAAGCTTTCTTT. Translated, it gives CATTHGQGLTEAFF.

The rearrangement joins TRBV19 to TRBJ2-2; 7 bases align to TRBD1. The CDR3 length is 15 residues. Germline lookup yields CDR1 LNHDA and CDR2 SQIVND (reference sequence). J was trimmed by 1 base and V by 5 bases; bases with no gene match: 4. The CDR3 DNA follows: TGTGCCAGTAGTCCGGGACAGAGGAACACCGGGGAGCTGTTTTTT. This gives the protein CASSPGQRNTGELFF.

The CDR3 DNA sequence: TGCAGCGTTGAAGATGGGCTAGCGATCGGGGAGCTGTTTTTT. This encodes CSVEDGLAIGELFF. The genes are TRBV29-1 and TRBJ2-2; D is possibly TRBD2 (6 bases). Deletions cut 0 bases from V and 7 bases from J, with 12 bases between. CDR1 and CDR2 from the germline V gene are SQVTM and ANQGSEA. The length of the CDR3 is 14 residues.

J is TRBJ2-4 and V is TRBV18; 8 nucleotides match TRBD2. The CDR3 totals 17 residues. The V segment lost 5 bases and the J segment 2 bases; nucleotides outside the gene matches: 11. Germline CDR1 and CDR2: KGHSH and LQKENI. The CDR3 DNA reads as TGTGCCAGCTCAAACCAGGGAGCGGGAGCCCCCAAAAACATTCAGTACTTC. Translation gives CASSNQGAGAPKNIQYF.

The chain recombines TRBV7-6 with TRBJ1-4, with D perhaps matching TRBD1 (6 bases). Trimming removed 1 base from V and 7 bases from J, with 16 bases in between. The CDR3 totals 16 residues. CDR1 and CDR2 (germline): SGHVS, FNYEAQ. CDR3 residues: CASSLGVRDTGEKLFF. The CDR3 nucleotides read TGTGCCAGCAGCTTAGGAGTAAGGGACACGGGTGAAAAACTGTTTTTT.